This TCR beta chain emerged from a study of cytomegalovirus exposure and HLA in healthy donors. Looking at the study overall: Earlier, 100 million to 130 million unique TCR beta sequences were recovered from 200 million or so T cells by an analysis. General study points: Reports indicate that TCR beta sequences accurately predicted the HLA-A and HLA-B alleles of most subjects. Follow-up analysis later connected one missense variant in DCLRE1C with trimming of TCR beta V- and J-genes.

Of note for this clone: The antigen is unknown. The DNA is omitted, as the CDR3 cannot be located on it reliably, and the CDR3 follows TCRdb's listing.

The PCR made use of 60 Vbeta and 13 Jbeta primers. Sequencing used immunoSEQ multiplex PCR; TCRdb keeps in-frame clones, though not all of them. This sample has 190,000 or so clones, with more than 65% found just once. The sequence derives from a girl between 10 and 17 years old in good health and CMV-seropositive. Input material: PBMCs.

This chain's CDR3 is CASRLVGGGAGETQYF. This chain links TRBV12-2 with TRBJ2-5; the table's TRBD2 call for D was not verified on the DNA. TRBV12-2 is recorded as a pseudogene. The CDR3 is 16 residues long, counting both termini.